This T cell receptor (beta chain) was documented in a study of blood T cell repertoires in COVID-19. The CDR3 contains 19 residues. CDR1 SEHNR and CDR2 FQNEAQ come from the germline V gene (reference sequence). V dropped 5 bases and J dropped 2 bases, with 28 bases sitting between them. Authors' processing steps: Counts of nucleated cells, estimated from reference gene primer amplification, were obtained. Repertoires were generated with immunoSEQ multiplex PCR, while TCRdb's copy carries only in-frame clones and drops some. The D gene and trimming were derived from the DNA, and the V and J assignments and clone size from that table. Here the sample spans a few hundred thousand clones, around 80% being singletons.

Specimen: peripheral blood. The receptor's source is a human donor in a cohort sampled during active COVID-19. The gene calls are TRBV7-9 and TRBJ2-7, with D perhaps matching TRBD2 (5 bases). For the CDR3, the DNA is TGTGCCAGCAGCCGGTGGAAACCAGCGGAGACCTTAAATGCCTACGAGCAGTACTTC. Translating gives CASSRWKPAETLNAYEQYF.